These T cell receptor beta chains were read from a single sample in a study of T cells in Graves' hyperthyroidism and ophthalmopathy. TCRdb redid the calling of the multiplex PCR reads with MiXCR, one entry per CDR3 protein. Found here are over 450,000 distinct CDR3 sequences, approximately 15% of them singletons; the top ten hold less than 20%. Sample: blood. All receptors come from a woman aged 18-35 years with Graves' hyperthyroidism. The CDR3 runs from the conserved cysteine through the conserved F or W. The D gene is left open where the match is weak. The size of a clone is reported for some rows only, either as once, few or many, or as a class for expanded clones.

j_gene	v_gene	d_gene	abundance	CDR3aa	CDR3nt
TRBJ1-2	TRBV7-9	TRBD1	many	CASSPGTEGGYTF	TGTGCCAGCAGTCCCGGGACAGAGGGTGGCTACACCTTC
TRBJ2-3	TRBV11-2	NA	many	CASSSGGGSAPIDTDTQYF	TGTGCCAGCAGTTCAGGGGGGGGGAGTGCCCCTATTGACACAGATACGCAGTATTTT
TRBJ1-2	TRBV6-6	NA	many	CASSYSPGDYGYTF	TGTGCCAGCAGTTACTCGCCGGGAGACTATGGCTACACCTTC
TRBJ2-1	TRBV30	TRBD1	many	CAYDRVQGNEQFF	TGTGCCTACGACCGGGTACAGGGGAATGAGCAGTTCTTC
TRBJ2-1	TRBV3-1	TRBD1	NA	CASSHRDRGYEQFF	TGTGCCAGCAGCCACCGGGACAGGGGCTATGAGCAGTTCTTC
TRBJ1-2	TRBV5-1	TRBD1	many	CASSYSRDRRPNYGYTF	TGCGCCAGCAGCTATTCCCGGGACAGGAGACCTAACTATGGCTACACCTTC
TRBJ2-3	TRBV4-2	NA	few	CASSLATRTDTQYF	TGTGCCAGCAGCCTGGCGACTAGAACAGATACGCAGTATTTT
TRBJ2-3	TRBV7-3	TRBD2	many	CASSTTSGSPIETQYF	TGTGCCAGCAGCACCACTAGCGGGAGCCCTATCGAGACGCAGTATTTT
TRBJ1-6	TRBV12-3/TRBV12-4	NA	NA	CASSQGPAPLHF	TGTGCCAGCAGCCAAGGGCCAGCACCCCTCCACTTT
TRBJ2-2	TRBV7-9	NA	NA	CASSLPIFGAGELFF	TGTGCCAGCAGCTTACCGATCTTTGGCGCCGGGGAGCTGTTTTTT
TRBJ2-3	TRBV9	TRBD2	few	CASNGPVLAGGPKDTQYF	TGTGCCAGCAACGGGCCCGTACTAGCGGGAGGGCCGAAGGATACGCAGTATTTT
TRBJ1-3	TRBV27	NA	few	CASSDRLGGTIYF	TGTGCCAGCAGTGACAGGTTGGGGGGGACCATATATTTT
TRBJ1-2	TRBV7-3	NA	many	CASSLRVQERELIGYTF	TGTGCCAGCAGCTTAAGGGTACAGGAAAGAGAATTAATTGGCTACACCTTC
TRBJ1-2	TRBV24-1	TRBD1	NA	CATSDTGTGGSMAVTF	TGTGCCACCAGTGATACCGGGACAGGGGGATCTATGGCGGTCACCTTC
TRBJ2-3	TRBV6-1	TRBD1	few	CASSDRTGWVDTQYF	TGTGCCAGCAGTGATCGGACAGGGTGGGTGGATACGCAGTATTTT
TRBJ1-6	TRBV6-1	NA	few	CASRMTKLSNSPLHF	TGTGCCAGCAGAATGACTAAACTCTCGAATTCACCCCTCCACTTT
TRBJ1-1	TRBV11-2	TRBD1	many	CASALNRGNTEAFF	TGTGCCAGCGCCCTAAACAGGGGGAACACTGAAGCTTTCTTT
TRBJ1-6	TRBV7-9	NA	NA	CASSLATGLSSPLHF	TGTGCCAGCAGCTTAGCAACAGGGTTGAGTTCACCCCTCCACTTT
TRBJ2-1	TRBV12-3/TRBV12-4	TRBD1	many	CASSFSGQGNEQFF	TGTGCCAGCAGTTTCTCCGGACAGGGGAATGAGCAGTTCTTC
TRBJ2-7	TRBV24-1	NA	many	CATAGTTWEQYF	TGTGCCACCGCTGGGACCACCTGGGAGCAGTACTTC
TRBJ2-7	TRBV10-3	TRBD2	many	CATLSGRRDEQYF	TGTGCCACCCTTAGCGGGAGGCGCGACGAGCAGTACTTC
TRBJ1-2	TRBV7-8	NA	many	CASSLAPRNYGYTF	TGTGCCAGCAGCTTAGCACCGAGGAACTATGGCTACACCTTC
TRBJ2-3	TRBV18	TRBD2	NA	CASSPSLAGGVDTQYF	TGTGCCAGCTCACCAAGTTTGGCGGGAGGAGTGGATACGCAGTATTTT
TRBJ1-1	TRBV6-2/TRBV6-3	TRBD1	many	CASSYSIPGGDTEAFF	TGTGCCAGCAGTTACTCGATCCCAGGGGGAGATACTGAAGCTTTCTTT
TRBJ2-5	TRBV7-2	TRBD2	few	CASRQLAGGQAQYF	TGTGCCAGCAGACAACTAGCGGGAGGGCAGGCCCAGTACTTC
TRBJ2-1	TRBV4-1	TRBD2	NA	CASRQPGTSGSLVYNEQFF	TGCGCCAGCAGGCAACCCGGGACTAGCGGGAGCTTGGTCTACAATGAGCAGTTCTTC
TRBJ2-1	TRBV10-2	TRBD2	NA	CASSETSGKVYEQFF	TGCGCCAGCAGTGAGACTAGCGGGAAGGTCTATGAGCAGTTCTTC
TRBJ2-3	TRBV20-1	NA	many	CSASPPADTQYF	TGCAGTGCTAGCCCCCCTGCGGATACGCAGTATTTT
TRBJ1-2	TRBV5-6	NA	many	CASISLGAGGTDGYTF	TGTGCCAGCATCAGCTTGGGGGCGGGGGGAACGGATGGCTACACCTTC
TRBJ1-5	TRBV20-1	NA	once	CSARAPPGPQHF	TGCAGTGCTAGAGCCCCCCCGGGGCCCCAGCATTTT
TRBJ2-5	TRBV6-2/TRBV6-3	TRBD2	NA	CASSPLLAGAHETQYF	TGTGCCAGCAGTCCTCTACTAGCGGGAGCTCATGAGACCCAGTACTTC
TRBJ1-5	TRBV28	TRBD1	once	CASISGGLDQPQHF	TGTGCCAGCATCTCAGGGGGACTGGATCAGCCCCAGCATTTT
TRBJ2-5	TRBV13	NA	few	CASSLGANEETQYF	TGTGCCAGCAGCTTAGGGGCCAATGAAGAGACCCAGTACTTC
TRBJ1-5	TRBV9	NA	many	CASSGGDYNQPQHF	TGTGCCAGCAGTGGAGGGGATTACAATCAGCCCCAGCATTTT
TRBJ1-2	TRBV29-1	NA	many	CSVEEGQASLHYGYTF	TGCAGCGTTGAAGAGGGGCAGGCCTCACTACACTATGGCTACACCTTC
TRBJ1-4	TRBV30	NA	many	CACDRSTNEKLFF	TGTGCCTGTGACAGGTCAACTAATGAAAAACTGTTTTTT
TRBJ2-1	TRBV2	NA	many	CASSSEGHEQFF	TGTGCCAGCAGTAGCGAGGGGCATGAGCAGTTCTTC
TRBJ2-4	TRBV18	TRBD2	few	CASSPPRAAGKGDIQYF	TGTGCCAGCTCACCACCCAGGGCAGCGGGAAAAGGTGACATTCAGTACTTC
TRBJ2-2	TRBV12-3/TRBV12-4	TRBD2	many	CASLLAGATGELFF	TGTGCCAGCCTCCTAGCGGGAGCTACCGGGGAGCTGTTTTTT
TRBJ2-3	TRBV2	NA	many	CASSEAPGLRTDTQYF	TGTGCCAGCAGTGAGGCTCCGGGACTCCGCACAGATACGCAGTATTTT
TRBJ2-5	TRBV5-1	TRBD2	NA	CASSPGGLAAKETQYF	TGCGCCAGCAGCCCTGGAGGACTAGCGGCAAAAGAGACCCAGTACTTC
TRBJ2-7	TRBV18	NA	many	CASSPPSLPDEQYF	TGTGCCAGCTCACCACCGAGTCTTCCAGACGAGCAGTACTTC
TRBJ2-1	TRBV20-1	TRBD2	many	CSAPNSGMGNEQFF	TGCAGTGCTCCAAACAGCGGGATGGGTAATGAGCAGTTCTTC
TRBJ1-1	TRBV7-8	NA	NA	CASSPATSTEAFF	TGTGCCAGCAGCCCCGCTACGAGCACTGAAGCTTTCTTT
TRBJ2-7	TRBV13	NA	NA	CASSLGSGSYEQYF	TGTGCCAGCAGCTTAGGAAGTGGGTCCTACGAGCAGTACTTC
TRBJ1-2	TRBV20-1	NA	once	CSARDMASGYGYTF	TGCAGTGCTAGAGATATGGCATCGGGATATGGCTACACCTTC
TRBJ2-7	TRBV2	TRBD2	NA	CASSFRSTTSGRGSYEQYF	TGTGCCAGCAGCTTCCGCTCCACGACTAGCGGGAGAGGCTCCTACGAGCAGTACTTC
TRBJ2-5	TRBV18	TRBD2	many	CASSPRDTRTSGFPETQYF	TGTGCCAGCTCACCGCGGGACACCCGGACTAGCGGGTTCCCAGAGACCCAGTACTTC
TRBJ1-6	TRBV5-1	NA	many	CASSRTQVLGNSPLHF	TGCGCCAGCAGCCGTACTCAGGTCCTTGGTAATTCACCCCTCCACTTT
TRBJ1-2	TRBV11-2	NA	NA	CASSTARVYRDGYTF	TGTGCCAGCAGCACAGCGCGAGTATACAGGGATGGCTACACCTTC
TRBJ2-2	TRBV12-5	NA	many	CASGRSGNTGELFF	TGTGCTAGTGGCCGTAGCGGAAACACCGGGGAGCTGTTTTTT
TRBJ1-1	TRBV30	NA	many	CAWSLEPMNTEAFF	TGTGCCTGGAGTCTAGAACCCATGAACACTGAAGCTTTCTTT
TRBJ2-7	TRBV20-1	NA	NA	CSATNSYEQYF	TGCAGTGCTACCAATAGCTACGAGCAGTACTTC
TRBJ2-1	TRBV27	TRBD2	few	CASTGLAGGSYNEQFF	TGTGCCAGCACCGGACTAGCGGGAGGGTCCTACAATGAGCAGTTCTTC
TRBJ1-1	TRBV20-1	NA	many	CSGSGSANTEAFF	TGCAGTGGCAGTGGTTCCGCGAACACTGAAGCTTTCTTT
TRBJ1-2	TRBV25-1	NA	NA	CASRVTGGYTF	TGTGCCAGCAGGGTGACAGGCGGCTACACCTTC
TRBJ1-2	TRBV24-1	NA	many	CATSEWFNYGYTF	TGTGCCACCAGTGAGTGGTTTAACTATGGCTACACCTTC